Here is one T cell receptor (beta chain) with its context. Some clones are missing from TCRdb's copy, which holds only in-frame ones; the method was immunoSEQ multiplex PCR. The top ten hold 27% of the sample, which has approximately 85,000 clones, 70% to 90% seen once. The data were obtained in a study of blood T cell repertoires in COVID-19. V was pared by 4 bases and J by 0 bases, with 1 base of the junction left unmatched. The CDR3 covers 15 residues. The V gene's germline CDR1 is SNHLY and CDR2 FYNNEI. The sequenced material came from peripheral blood. This TCR derives from a man aged 50 to 60 with active or convalescent COVID-19. This chain connects TRBV2 to TRBJ1-5; 9 bases are shared with TRBD1. The CDR3 region is CASSGDRVSNQPQHF. In nucleotides, the CDR3 is TGTGCCAGCAGTGGGGACAGGGTTAGCAATCAGCCCCAGCATTTT.